The rows below give T cell receptor beta chains drawn from one sample of a study of blood T cell repertoires in COVID-19. Assay used: immunoSEQ multiplex PCR; TCRdb lists only in-frame clones, some missing. The sample has some 180,000 clones; under 80% are singletons. Sequences were obtained from peripheral blood. Receptor source: a man aged 45 to 65 who had recovered from COVID-19. The CDR3 runs from the conserved cysteine through the conserved F or W. The D gene is left open where the match is weak. Only part of the rows carry a size: once, few, many, or a class if the clone is expanded.

.	TRBV6-5	TRBJ1-2	few	TGTGCCAGCAGTTACTCGTACAGAACCCTCTATGGCTACACCTTC	CASSYSYRTLYGYTF
TRBD2	TRBV28	TRBJ2-7	once	TGTGCCAGCACGACAACGACTAGCGATGAGCAGTACTTC	CASTTTTSDEQYF
TRBD1	TRBV28	TRBJ2-7	few	TGTGCCAGCAAACCCCCCGGGACAGGGGGAATATACGAGCAGTACTTC	CASKPPGTGGIYEQYF
.	TRBV7-2	TRBJ1-1	few	TGTGCCAGCAGAACCACAGATTACACTGAAGCTTTCTTT	CASRTTDYTEAFF
TRBD2	TRBV19	TRBJ2-7	once	TGTGCCAGTAGTCGGGCGGGGCTAGCGGGAGCCTCCTACGAGCAGTACTTC	CASSRAGLAGASYEQYF
TRBD1	TRBV19	TRBJ2-5	.	TGTGCCAGTAGTCTCGTAAATACTGGGACAGGGACGGAGACCCAGTACTTC	CASSLVNTGTGTETQYF
.	TRBV28	TRBJ2-7	few	TGTGCCAGCAGTCGAGTCCTTTTCTACGAGCAGTACTTC	CASSRVLFYEQYF
TRBD2	TRBV7-3	TRBJ2-2	few	TGTGCCAGCAGCGCTACTAGCGTAATCACCGGGGAGCTGTTTTTT	CASSATSVITGELFF
.	TRBV18	TRBJ1-1	.	TGTGCCAGCTCAACATCTAACAGGGACACTGAAGCTTTCTTT	CASSTSNRDTEAFF
TRBD2	TRBV5-1	TRBJ2-1	.	TGCGCCAGCAGCCCCGGGACTAGCGGGCCGTACAATGAGCAGTTCTTC	CASSPGTSGPYNEQFF
TRBD1	TRBV7-9	TRBJ1-1	few	TGTGCCAGCAGCCGTCCCGGGACAGGGCCCGGCACTGAAGCTTTCTTT	CASSRPGTGPGTEAFF
.	TRBV3-1/TRBV3-2	TRBJ1-5	.	TGTGCCAGCAGCCGCTCCGCCGCGGGGGCTAGTCAGCCCCAGCATTTT	CASSRSAAGASQPQHF
TRBD1	TRBV4-3	TRBJ2-7	once	TGCGCCAGCAGCCCTTATGGGACAGGATACGAGCAGTACTTC	CASSPYGTGYEQYF
.	TRBV18	TRBJ2-5	.	TGTGCCAGCTCACCACCGGGACTCCCGGGCTACTTC	CASSPPGLPGYF
TRBD1	TRBV10-1	TRBJ2-1	.	TGCGCCAGCAGTGAGTCTAGGACAGGGACTGAGCAGTTCTTC	CASSESRTGTEQFF
TRBD1	TRBV6-1	TRBJ1-2	few	TGTGCCAGCAGTGAAAGGATTAACAGGGGGGGAGGCTACACCTTC	CASSERINRGGGYTF
.	TRBV5-1	TRBJ2-1	.	TGCGCCAGCAGCTTGGACACGGGAGCCGGGAATGAGCAGTTCTTC	CASSLDTGAGNEQFF
.	TRBV6-1	TRBJ2-7	.	TGTGCCAGCAGTGAAGATCGGAGCTCCTACGAGCAGTACTTC	CASSEDRSSYEQYF
.	TRBV25-1	TRBJ1-4	few	TGTGCCAGCAGTGCCTCGGGACAAGAAAAACTGTTTTTT	CASSASGQEKLFF
TRBD1	TRBV9	TRBJ1-2	.	TGTGCCAGCAGCGTGGATAACAGGGGCCCCGACTATGGCTACACCTTC	CASSVDNRGPDYGYTF
TRBD1	TRBV28	TRBJ1-4	.	TGTGCCAGCAGTTTCTCGGGAGGGGGCTTTGAAAAACTGTTTTTT	CASSFSGGGFEKLFF
TRBD2	TRBV6-5	TRBJ2-1	.	TGTGCCAGCAGCGCTAGCGGATACTTCGGTGAGCAGTTCTTC	CASSASGYFGEQFF
TRBD2	TRBV19	TRBJ2-1	.	TGTGCCAGTAGCCTGACTAGCACCTACTACAATGAGCAGTTCTTC	CASSLTSTYYNEQFF
.	TRBV5-5	TRBJ2-5	.	TGTGCCAGCAGCTTGGAAAGCGCGGGCCCAAAACAAGAGACCCAGTACTTC	CASSLESAGPKQETQYF
.	TRBV7-9	TRBJ2-1	.	TGTGCCAGCAGCTTAGCTCGACTAGTGGAGGATGAGCAGTTCTTC	CASSLARLVEDEQFF
.	TRBV24-1	TRBJ2-3	.	TGTGCCACGTCTAGACAGGACACAGATACGCAGTATTTT	CATSRQDTDTQYF
.	TRBV6-2/TRBV6-3	TRBJ1-1	once	TGTGCCAGCAGTTACTCCTGGCGGGAGATGAACACTGAAGCTTTCTTT	CASSYSWREMNTEAFF
TRBD1	TRBV18	TRBJ2-1	.	TGTGCCAGCTCACCACAGGGACAGGGGTCCTACAATGAGCAGTTCTTC	CASSPQGQGSYNEQFF
.	TRBV6-2/TRBV6-3	TRBJ2-6	.	TGTGCCAGCAGCGTAACGAGAGCTGGGGCCAACGTCCTGACTTTC	CASSVTRAGANVLTF
TRBD1	TRBV5-1	TRBJ2-6	.	TGCGCCAGCAGCCCGGGACAGTTCTCTGGGGCCAACGTCCTGACTTTC	CASSPGQFSGANVLTF
TRBD2	TRBV6-1	TRBJ2-7	.	TGTGCCAGCAGTGAATATGGTCTAGCGGGAACCTACGAGCAGTACTTC	CASSEYGLAGTYEQYF
TRBD2	TRBV24-1	TRBJ2-5	.	TGTGCCACCAGTGATTCTCTGCGGGAGGACGGGGAGACCCAGTACTTC	CATSDSLREDGETQYF
TRBD2	TRBV4-3	TRBJ2-7	.	TGCGCCAGCAGCCAAGAGGGGCGGACTAGCGGGAGTAAGCAGTACTTC	CASSQEGRTSGSKQYF
.	TRBV12-3/TRBV12-4	TRBJ1-1	.	TGTGCCAGCCTCGAGACAGGAGACCTTGAAGCTTTCTTT	CASLETGDLEAFF
TRBD1	TRBV28	TRBJ1-1	.	TGTGCCAGCAGTTCCGGGACAGGGCCTCCGGACACTGAAGCTTTCTTT	CASSSGTGPPDTEAFF
.	TRBV21-1	TRBJ2-2	.	TGTGCCAGCAGCAAACGCGTGCGGGGGAACACCGGGGAGCTGTTTTTT	CASSKRVRGNTGELFF
TRBD2	TRBV19	TRBJ2-1	.	TGTGCCAGTAGGATCCGGGACCCCGGGGGGGATGAGCAGTTCTTC	CASRIRDPGGDEQFF
TRBD2	TRBV9	TRBJ2-1	.	TGTGCCAGCAGCTCGTATCCGGGACTAGCGGGAGGAGGTGTATACAATGAGCAGTTCTTC	CASSSYPGLAGGGVYNEQFF
.	TRBV9	TRBJ1-5	many	TGTGCCAGCAGCGTACAGGGGAATCAGCCCCAGCATTTT	CASSVQGNQPQHF
.	TRBV28	TRBJ2-1	.	TGTGCCAGCAGTCGACTAGATTTCTACAATGAGCAGTTCTTC	CASSRLDFYNEQFF
TRBD2	TRBV7-8	TRBJ2-5	.	TGTGCCAGCAGCTTTAGGACTAGCTGGGAGACCCAGTACTTC	CASSFRTSWETQYF
.	TRBV9	TRBJ2-7	.	TGTGCCAGCAGCGTAACAGACATCTCCTACGAGCAGTACTTC	CASSVTDISYEQYF
TRBD2	TRBV7-9	TRBJ2-7	.	TGTGCCAGCAGCTTAATCGACGGGAGGGCCCCCTACGAGCAGTACTTC	CASSLIDGRAPYEQYF
TRBD1	TRBV25-1	TRBJ1-1	.	TGTGCCAGCAGGCGACAGGGGGAAAACACTGAAGCTTTCTTT	CASRRQGENTEAFF
TRBD1	TRBV12-3/TRBV12-4	TRBJ1-1	.	TGTGCCAGCAGTTTCACAGGGGTCACTGAAGCTTTCTTT	CASSFTGVTEAFF
TRBD1	TRBV3-1/TRBV3-2	TRBJ2-7	few	TGTGCCAGCAGCCACGGGGACAGGGTGGTACCCGAGCAGTACTTC	CASSHGDRVVPEQYF
TRBD2	TRBV4-2	TRBJ2-1	once	TGTGCCAGCAGTATAGTGGGTGAGAACTTTGGGGGGGATGAGCAGTTCTTC	CASSIVGENFGGDEQFF
.	TRBV6-2/TRBV6-3	TRBJ2-5	.	TGTGCCAGCAGTCGCCAAGAGACCCAGTACTTC	CASSRQETQYF
.	TRBV5-1	TRBJ2-7	.	TGCGCCAGCAGCTTTGAGGCAGGGCCCTACGAGCAGTACTTC	CASSFEAGPYEQYF
.	TRBV6-5	TRBJ1-1	.	TGTGCCAGCAGACACCCAGCGGGAGCGAACACTGAAGCTTTCTTT	CASRHPAGANTEAFF
TRBD2	TRBV5-8	TRBJ2-1	.	TGTGCCAGCAGCTTGGGGGTCGATCTAGCGGGAGGGCCCGCTGAGCAGTTCTTC	CASSLGVDLAGGPAEQFF
.	TRBV7-9	TRBJ2-5	.	TGTGCCAGCAGCTTAGTTCGGACTAAAGAGACCCAGTACTTC	CASSLVRTKETQYF
.	TRBV5-4	TRBJ2-1	.	TGTGCCAGCAGCTTGGGGCGGAATGAGCAGTTCTTC	CASSLGRNEQFF
.	TRBV6-1	TRBJ2-1	few	TGTGCCAGCAGTGAATTCTATAACAATGAGCAGTTCTTC	CASSEFYNNEQFF
TRBD1	TRBV6-2/TRBV6-3	TRBJ2-2	.	TGTGCCAGCAGTTTTGACAGGGTTCGCCTGGCCTCCTACGGGGAGCTGTTTTTT	CASSFDRVRLASYGELFF
.	TRBV2	TRBJ2-1	.	TGTGCCAGCAGTGAACAGACTCCCACCTACAATGGGCAGTTCTTC	CASSEQTPTYNGQFF
TRBD2	TRBV10-3	TRBJ2-1	.	TGTGCCATCAGTGAGTCCCGAAGCGGGAGTAACAGTGAGCAGTTCTTC	CAISESRSGSNSEQFF
.	TRBV6-5	TRBJ1-4	.	TGTGCCAGCGTTCAGGGTCGGGAAAAACTGTTTTTT	CASVQGREKLFF
.	TRBV30	TRBJ1-5	.	TGTGCCTGGAGTCCAACATTGTACAGTACGAGCAATCAGCCCCAGCATTTT	CAWSPTLYSTSNQPQHF